The subject of this entry is one T cell receptor (beta chain). Its specificity is not known. The data are from a study of cytomegalovirus exposure and HLA in healthy donors. This CDR3 is 13 amino acids long. Germline values: CDR1 GTSNPN, CDR2 SVGIG (reference sequence). Trimming stripped 0 bases from V and 8 bases from J, with 13 bases between. Findings and caveats of the study: Most likely, a cluster of highly shared sequence variants arose as a sequencing artifact.

The PCR contained 60 Vbeta and 13 Jbeta primers. Method: immunoSEQ multiplex PCR; TCRdb's copy keeps in-frame clones and lacks some. Here the sample spans 70,000 to 95,000 clones, roughly 60% being singletons. Material for sequencing was PBMCs. The TCR originated in a woman aged 25 to 39 in good health and CMV-seropositive. The V and J genes are TRBV30 and TRBJ1-2; possibly TRBD1 for D (5 bases). The CDR3 region has the DNA TGTGCCTGGAGTGTAGGCCAGGGAGGAGGCTACACCTTC. This codes for CAWSVGQGGGYTF.